These 10 T cell receptor beta chains originate from one sample sequenced in a study of CD4 T cells in lung cancer. From the same resection, lung tissue at least 3 cm from the malignant lesion was taken. The protocol was immunoSEQ multiplex PCR, while the TCRdb copy is restricted to in-frame clones and leaves out a portion. The data show about 10,000 clones, around three fifths seen once. Sequenced input: normal lung tissue taken away from the tumor. The receptor set was obtained from a man aged 55 to 70 with non-small cell lung cancer.

J is TRBJ2-5 and V is TRBV19, with TRBD2 matching 7 bases. V trimming: 3 bases; J trimming: 1 base; junction bases outside the gene matches: 5. CDR1 is LNHDA, CDR2 SQIVND, per germline (reference sequence). CDR3 length: 15 amino acids. The CDR3 DNA is TGTGCCAGTAGTATCGCGGGAGCCGTCCAAGAGACCCAGTACTTC. Translating it yields CASSIAGAVQETQYF. Looking up the rest from reference TRBV19 and TRBJ2-5 gives the full variable domain: DGGITQSPKYLFRKEGQNVTLSCEQNLNHDAMYWYRQDPGQGLRLIYYSQIVNDFQKGDIAEGYSVSREKKESFPLTVTSAQKNPTAFYLCASSIAGAVQETQYFGPGTRLLVL.

V and J are TRBV6-5 and TRBJ1-1; D is undetermined. The CDR3 loop spans 12 amino acids. Trimming took off 6 bases at V and 8 bases at J, with 13 bases between the two ends. Germline V gene lookup returns CDR1 MNHEY and CDR2 SVGAGI. The CDR3 sequence is CASRKTTPEAFF. CDR3 in DNA: TGTGCCAGCAGAAAAACTACACCAGAAGCTTTCTTT.

This clone was counted between two and nine times. V is TRBV7-3 and J is TRBJ2-2; tentatively, D is TRBD2 (6 bases). Germline V CDR1 and CDR2: SGHTA, FQGTGA. The CDR3 spans 15 residues. Trimming took 2 bases from V and 0 from J, leaving 7 bases between them. In DNA, the CDR3 is TGTGCCAGCAGCTTAGGCGGGGCGAACACCGGGGAGCTGTTTTTT. This codes for CASSLGGANTGELFF.

The rearrangement uses TRBV7-3 and TRBJ2-3; possibly TRBD2 for D (6 bases). Germline CDR1 reads SGHTA; CDR2 reads FQGTGA. The V and J ends lost 4 bases and 6 bases respectively, with 17 bases between them. The CDR3 totals 15 residues. The CDR3 reads CASSYGGAGIDTQYF. Here the CDR3 DNA reads TGTGCCAGCAGCTATGGGGGAGCGGGTATCGATACGCAGTATTTT.

The chain couples TRBV6-1 to TRBJ2-2; TRBD2 agrees at 10 bases. Germline CDR1 reads MNHNS; CDR2 reads SASEGT. V lost 8 bases and J lost 7; bases outside the gene matches: 7. The CDR3 totals 14 residues. In nucleotides, the CDR3 is TGTGCCAGCGGGCTAGCGGGAGTAGTCGGGGAGCTGTTTTTT. The encoded protein is CASGLAGVVGELFF.

The gene calls are TRBV7-6 and TRBJ1-5; D is ambiguous. CDR3 length: 16 amino acids. The V end was cut by 2 bases, the J end by 7 bases, with 18 bases between. Germline assignment: CDR1 SGHVS and CDR2 FNYEAQ. This chain's CDR3 is CASSLLGGDDKQPQHF. The CDR3 nucleotides read TGTGCCAGCAGCTTACTTGGAGGCGATGACAAACAGCCCCAGCATTTT.

The chain is built from TRBV7-8 and TRBJ1-4, with TRBD1 as a possible D gene (6 bases). CDR3 size: 15 residues. With 3 bases removed from V and 4 bases from J, the gap between germline ends came to 12 bases. The V gene's germline CDR1 is SGHVS and CDR2 FQNEAQ. The CDR3 loop is CASSFRGAFNEKLFF. The CDR3 nucleotides are TGTGCCAGCAGCTTCCGGGGGGCATTTAATGAAAAACTGTTTTTT. The whole variable domain, filled in from reference TRBV7-8 and TRBJ1-4, reads GAGVSQSPRYKVAKRGQDVALRCDPISGHVSLFWYQQALGQGPEFLTYFQNEAQLDKSGLPSDRFFAERPEGSVSTLKIQRTQQEDSAVYLCASSFRGAFNEKLFFGSGTQLSVL.

The chain employs TRBV11-2 and TRBJ1-1, with 11 bases aligning to TRBD1. CDR3 size: 15 residues. Germline-derived CDR1 and CDR2 are SGHAT and FQNNGV. With V trimmed by 5 bases and J by 10 bases, 12 bases remained unmatched. CDR3 coding DNA: TGTGCCAGCAGCAAGACGTACCGGGACAGGGGGAGAGCTTTCTTT. Amino acid sequence: CASSKTYRDRGRAFF.

The chain recombines TRBV19 with TRBJ2-2; TRBD1 is a possible D gene (5 bases). CDR1 is LNHDA and CDR2 is SQIVND in the germline V gene (reference sequence). The germline V and J ends were trimmed by 5 bases and 2 bases, with 15 bases remaining between them. The CDR3 has 16 amino acids. In nucleotides, the CDR3 is TGTGCCAGTAGTCGGCAGGGCACATCTAACACCGGGGAGCTGTTTTTT. The encoded protein is CASSRQGTSNTGELFF.

The rearrangement uses TRBV28 and TRBJ2-7; D is unclear. The germline V and J ends were trimmed by 4 bases and 2 bases, with 18 bases remaining between them. CDR3 length: 16 residues. From germline, CDR1 is MDHEN and CDR2 SYDVKM. In DNA, the CDR3 is TGTGCCAGCAGTTGGGCCCCCGTCAGGTTCACCTACGAGCAGTACTTC. It yields the protein CASSWAPVRFTYEQYF.